Included here is one T cell receptor (beta chain) sequence, with context. This specimen belongs to a study of control samples from healthy donors and cancer patients. Assay used: immunoSEQ multiplex PCR; TCRdb lists only in-frame clones, some missing. The sample lists about 85,000 clones; approximately 91% were seen once. CDR3 length: 16 residues. Per the germline V gene, CDR1 is SEHNR and CDR2 is FQNEAQ (reference sequence). J was trimmed by 1 base and V by 6 bases; bases with no gene match: 10. The source material was blood. This rearrangement joins TRBV7-9 to TRBJ1-1, with TRBD1 matching 8 bases. The source of this sequence is a woman aged 60-70 years in good health. The CDR3 region is CASRRIFRGPNTEAFF. The CDR3 region has the DNA TGTGCCAGCAGGAGAATCTTCAGGGGGCCGAACACTGAAGCTTTCTTT.